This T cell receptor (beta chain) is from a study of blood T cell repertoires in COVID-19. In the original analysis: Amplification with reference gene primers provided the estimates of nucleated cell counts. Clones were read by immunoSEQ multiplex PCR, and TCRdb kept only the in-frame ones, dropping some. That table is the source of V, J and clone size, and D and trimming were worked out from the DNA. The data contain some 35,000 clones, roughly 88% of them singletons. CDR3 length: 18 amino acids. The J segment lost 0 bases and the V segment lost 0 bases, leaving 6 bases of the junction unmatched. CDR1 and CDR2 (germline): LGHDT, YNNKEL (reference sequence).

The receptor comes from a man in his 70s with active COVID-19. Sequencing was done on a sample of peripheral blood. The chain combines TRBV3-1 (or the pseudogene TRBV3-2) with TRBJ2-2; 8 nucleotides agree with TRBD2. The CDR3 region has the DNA TGTGCCAGCAGCCAAGAAGGGATAGCGGGACCGAACACCGGGGAGCTGTTTTTT. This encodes CASSQEGIAGPNTGELFF.